This entry is about one TCR beta chain. Primers: 60 Vbeta forward and 13 Jbeta reverse. Some clones are missing from TCRdb's copy, which holds only in-frame ones; the method was immunoSEQ multiplex PCR. The profile shows under 150,000 clones, 67% of them singletons. This sample was included in a study of cytomegalovirus exposure and HLA in healthy donors. V lost 8 bases, J lost 2 bases, and 12 bases lay in between. CDR3 length: 13 amino acids. CDR1 and CDR2 from the germline V gene are MNHEY and SMNVEV (reference sequence). The sequenced material came from PBMCs. The chain couples TRBV27 to TRBJ1-2; D is perhaps TRBD1 (5 bases). This clonotype was obtained from a man aged 18 to 30 in good health and CMV-seropositive. The CDR3 DNA follows: TGTGCCAGCGGAATGGGGCCGAACTATGGCTACACCTTC. It is translated as CASGMGPNYGYTF.